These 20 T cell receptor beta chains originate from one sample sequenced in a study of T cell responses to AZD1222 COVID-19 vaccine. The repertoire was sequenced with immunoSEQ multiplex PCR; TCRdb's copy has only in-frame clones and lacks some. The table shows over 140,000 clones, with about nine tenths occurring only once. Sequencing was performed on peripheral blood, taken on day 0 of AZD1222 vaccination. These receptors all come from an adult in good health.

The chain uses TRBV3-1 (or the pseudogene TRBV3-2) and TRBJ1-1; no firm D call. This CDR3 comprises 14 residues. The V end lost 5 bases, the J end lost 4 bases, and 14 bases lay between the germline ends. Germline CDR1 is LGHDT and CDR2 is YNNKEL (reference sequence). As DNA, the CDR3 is TGTGCCAGCAGCACAGCCTCCGCCGGCACTGAAGCTTTCTTT. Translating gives CASSTASAGTEAFF.

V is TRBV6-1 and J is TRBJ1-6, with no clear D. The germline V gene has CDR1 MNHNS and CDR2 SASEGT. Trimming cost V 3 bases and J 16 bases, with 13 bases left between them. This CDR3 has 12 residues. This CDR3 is CASSDMVLELHF. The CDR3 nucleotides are TGTGCCAGCAGTGATATGGTACTAGAACTCCACTTT.

The CDR3 here is CASSLRFSASDEQFF. The CDR3 DNA reads TGTGCCAGCAGCTTAAGGTTCTCGGCTAGCGATGAGCAGTTCTTC. V gene TRBV5-4 combines with J gene TRBJ2-1; TRBD2 might be the D (6 bases). V was trimmed by 2 bases and J by 8 bases, leaving 17 bases between them. The CDR3 spans 15 residues. CDR1 SGHNT and CDR2 YYREEE come from the germline V gene (reference sequence).

The CDR3 sequence is CASSSSVLGTEAFF. CDR3 DNA sequence: TGTGCCAGCAGTTCGTCGGTTTTGGGGACTGAAGCTTTCTTT. The rearrangement uses TRBV7-2 and TRBJ1-1; unclear D gene. The CDR3 is 14 amino acids. Germline CDR1 reads SGHTA; CDR2 reads FQGNSA. V was shortened by 6 bases and J by 5 bases, with 16 bases between the two germline ends.

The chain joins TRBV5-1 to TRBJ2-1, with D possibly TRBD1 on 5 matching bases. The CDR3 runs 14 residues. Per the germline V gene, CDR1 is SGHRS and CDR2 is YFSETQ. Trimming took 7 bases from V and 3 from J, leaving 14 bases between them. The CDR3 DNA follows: TGCGCCAGCTGTTGCAGGGATCTCTACAATGAGCAGTTCTTC. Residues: CASCCRDLYNEQFF.

This CDR3 is CASSFRGRVAGYTF. DNA for the CDR3: TGTGCCAGCAGTTTCAGGGGGCGCGTAGCTGGCTACACCTTC. This chain uses TRBV7-9 with TRBJ1-2; 8 nucleotides line up with TRBD1. The germline CDR1 and CDR2 sequences are SEHNR and FQNEAQ (reference sequence). This CDR3 contains 14 residues. Trimming cost V 6 bases and J 7 bases; bases outside gene matches: 10.

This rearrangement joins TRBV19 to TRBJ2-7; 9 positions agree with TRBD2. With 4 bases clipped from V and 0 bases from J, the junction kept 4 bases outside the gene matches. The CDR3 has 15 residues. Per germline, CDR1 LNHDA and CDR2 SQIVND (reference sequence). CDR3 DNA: TGTGCCAGTAGTACCCGCGGGAGGGGCTCCTACGAGCAGTACTTC. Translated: CASSTRGRGSYEQYF.

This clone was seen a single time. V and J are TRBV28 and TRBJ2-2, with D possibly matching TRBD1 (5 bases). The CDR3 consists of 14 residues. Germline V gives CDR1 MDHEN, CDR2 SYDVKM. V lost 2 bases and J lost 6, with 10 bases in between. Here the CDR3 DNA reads TGTGCCAGCAGTTTACCCCGACAGTCCGGGGAGCTGTTTTTT. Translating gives CASSLPRQSGELFF.

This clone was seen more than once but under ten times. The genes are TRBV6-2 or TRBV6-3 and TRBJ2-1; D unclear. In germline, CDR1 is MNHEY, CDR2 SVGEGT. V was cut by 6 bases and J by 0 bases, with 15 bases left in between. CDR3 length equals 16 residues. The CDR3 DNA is TGTGCCAGCAGCCCGCTAATGGACGGCTCCTACAATGAGCAGTTCTTC. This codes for CASSPLMDGSYNEQFF.

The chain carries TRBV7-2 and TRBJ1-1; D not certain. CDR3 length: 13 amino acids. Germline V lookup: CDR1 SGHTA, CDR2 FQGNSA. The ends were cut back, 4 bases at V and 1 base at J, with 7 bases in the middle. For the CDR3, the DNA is TGTGCCAGCAGCTCGTCCCAGAACACTGAAGCTTTCTTT. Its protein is CASSSSQNTEAFF.

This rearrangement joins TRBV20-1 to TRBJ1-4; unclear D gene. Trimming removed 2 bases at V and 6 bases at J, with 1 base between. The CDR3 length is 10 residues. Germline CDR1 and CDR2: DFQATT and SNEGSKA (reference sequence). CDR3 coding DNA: TGCAGTGCTAGATATGAAAAACTGTTTTTT. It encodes CSARYEKLFF.

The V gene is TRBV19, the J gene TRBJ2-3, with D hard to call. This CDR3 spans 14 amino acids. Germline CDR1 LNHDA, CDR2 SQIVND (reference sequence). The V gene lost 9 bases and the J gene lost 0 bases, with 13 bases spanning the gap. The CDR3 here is CASKRWTSTDTQYF. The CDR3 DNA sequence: TGTGCCAGCAAGAGGTGGACCAGCACAGATACGCAGTATTTT.

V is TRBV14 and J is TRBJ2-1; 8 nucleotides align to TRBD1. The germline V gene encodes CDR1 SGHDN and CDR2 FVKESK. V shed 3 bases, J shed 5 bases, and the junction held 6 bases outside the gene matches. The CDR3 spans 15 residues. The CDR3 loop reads CASSHIRDRHNEQFF. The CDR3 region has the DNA TGTGCCAGCAGCCATATCCGGGACAGGCACAATGAGCAGTTCTTC.

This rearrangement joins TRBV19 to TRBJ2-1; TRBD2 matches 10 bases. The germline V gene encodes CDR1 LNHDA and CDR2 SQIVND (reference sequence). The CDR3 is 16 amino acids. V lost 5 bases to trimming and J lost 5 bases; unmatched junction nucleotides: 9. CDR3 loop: CASSPFSGGLDNEQFF. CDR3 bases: TGTGCCAGTAGTCCCTTTAGCGGGGGGCTGGACAATGAGCAGTTCTTC.

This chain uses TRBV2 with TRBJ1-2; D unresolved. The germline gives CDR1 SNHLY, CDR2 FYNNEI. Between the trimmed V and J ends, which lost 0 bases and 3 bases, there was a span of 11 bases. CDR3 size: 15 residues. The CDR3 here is CASSEARWEDYGYTF. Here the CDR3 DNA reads TGTGCCAGCAGTGAAGCTAGGTGGGAGGACTATGGCTACACCTTC. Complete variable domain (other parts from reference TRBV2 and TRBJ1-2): EPEVTQTPSHQVTQMGQEVILRCVPISNHLYFYWYRQILGQKVEFLVSFYNNEISEKSEIFDDQFSVERPDGSNFTLKIRSTKLEDSAMYFCASSEARWEDYGYTFGSGTRLTVV.

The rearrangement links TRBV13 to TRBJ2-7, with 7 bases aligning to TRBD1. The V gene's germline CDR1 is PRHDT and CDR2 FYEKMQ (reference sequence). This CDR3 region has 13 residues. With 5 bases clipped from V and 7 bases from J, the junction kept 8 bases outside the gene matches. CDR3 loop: CASSTDRVGEQYF. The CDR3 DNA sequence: TGTGCCAGCAGCACAGACAGGGTGGGGGAGCAGTACTTC.

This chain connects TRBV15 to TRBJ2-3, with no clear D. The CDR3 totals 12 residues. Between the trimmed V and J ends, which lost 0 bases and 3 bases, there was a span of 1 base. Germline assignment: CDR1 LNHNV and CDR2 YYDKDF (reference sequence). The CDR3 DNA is TGTGCCACCAGCAGAGAAACAGATACGCAGTATTTT. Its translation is CATSRETDTQYF.

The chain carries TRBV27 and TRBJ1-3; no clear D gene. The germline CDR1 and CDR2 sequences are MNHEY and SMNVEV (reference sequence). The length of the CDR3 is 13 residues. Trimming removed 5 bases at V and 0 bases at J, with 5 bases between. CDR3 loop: CASSDSSGNTIYF. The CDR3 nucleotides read TGTGCCAGCAGTGACTCCTCTGGAAACACCATATATTTT.

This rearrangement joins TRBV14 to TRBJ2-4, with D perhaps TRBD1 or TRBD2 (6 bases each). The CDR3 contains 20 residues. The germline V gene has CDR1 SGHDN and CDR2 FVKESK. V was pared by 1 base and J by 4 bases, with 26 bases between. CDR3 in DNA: TGTGCCAGCAGCCAAGTGGGGGCTGGGGGGTCGACCGATCAAAAAAACATTCAGTACTTC. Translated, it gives CASSQVGAGGSTDQKNIQYF. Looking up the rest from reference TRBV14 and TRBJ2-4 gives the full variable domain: EAGVTQFPSHSVIEKGQTVTLRCDPISGHDNLYWYRRVMGKEIKFLLHFVKESKQDESGMPNNRFLAERTGGTYSTLKVQPAELEDSGVYFCASSQVGAGGSTDQKNIQYFGAGTRLSVL.

CDR3 region: CASSPRQGSSGANVLTF. The CDR3 DNA sequence: TGTGCCAGCTCACCACGGCAGGGCAGCTCTGGGGCCAACGTCCTGACTTTC. This sequence joins TRBV18 and TRBJ2-6; D is possibly TRBD1 (5 bases). The length of the CDR3 is 17 residues. V lost 1 base, J lost 0 bases, and 10 bases lay in between. Germline assignment: CDR1 KGHSH and CDR2 LQKENI. The full variable domain, its missing parts supplied by reference TRBV18 and TRBJ2-6, is NAGVMQNPRHLVRRRGQEARLRCSPMKGHSHVYWYRQLPEEGLKFMVYLQKENIIDESGMPKERFSAEFPKEGPSILRIQQVVRGDSAAYFCASSPRQGSSGANVLTFGAGSRLTVL.